These 11 T cell receptor beta chains were all obtained from the same sample, sequenced in a study of blood T cell repertoires in COVID-19 (dated by TCRdb to 2020 to 2022). Receptor libraries were prepared by the immunoSEQ multiplex PCR assay. Sourced from immuneACCESS, this table was stored by TCRdb with only in-frame sequences that have V and J called. A share of the clones is absent; for the studies checked, an unresolved V gene accounts for under half, and the remainder has no known explanation. The sample records some 460,000 clones, around 90% of which are singletons. The top ten constitute about 0.7% of the sample. Sequenced sample: PBMCs or T cells enriched from blood (not recorded which). These receptors were collected from a woman aged 18-30 years who had recovered from COVID-19.

V gene TRBV28 combines with J gene TRBJ1-6; perhaps TRBD1 as D (5 bases). The V end lost 8 bases, the J end lost 4 bases, and 18 bases lay between the germline ends. This CDR3 has 16 residues. Germline V gene data show CDR1 as MDHEN and CDR2 as SYDVKM. The CDR3 bases are TGTGCCAGCCGGATCCGGGGGGAGACTTATAATTCACCCCTCCACTTT. Translation: CASRIRGETYNSPLHF.

The gene calls are TRBV5-4 and TRBJ1-1, with TRBD1 matching 7 bases. Germline V gene sequence: CDR1 SGHNT, CDR2 YYREEE (reference sequence). The CDR3 has 15 amino acids. Germline trimming cut 4 bases from V and 3 bases from J; bases unmatched to any gene: 9. The CDR3 DNA reads as TGTGCCAGCAGCAAGGGGGCGGGCCTAGACACTGAAGCTTTCTTT. Translating it yields CASSKGAGLDTEAFF.

This clone was counted only a few times. The CDR3 nucleotides are TGTGCCAGCAGTACCGGCCAGGGGACTGAAGCTTTCTTT. It is translated as CASSTGQGTEAFF. The rearrangement links TRBV12-3 or TRBV12-4 to TRBJ1-1, with D perhaps matching TRBD1 (6 bases). The CDR3 is made up of 13 amino acids. Trimming removed 5 bases from V and 5 bases from J, with 12 bases in between.

The V and J genes are TRBV3-1 (or the pseudogene TRBV3-2) and TRBJ2-3; D ambiguous. CDR1 is LGHDT, CDR2 YNNKEL, per germline (reference sequence). The CDR3 sequence is 15 residues long. Trimming cost V 1 base and J 2 bases, with 10 bases left between them. The DNA for the CDR3 is TGTGCCAGCAGCCAAGGAGCCCTACTCACAGATACGCAGTATTTT. As protein: CASSQGALLTDTQYF.

This chain links TRBV18 with TRBJ2-1; no firm D call. This CDR3 has 16 residues. Trimming cost V 4 bases and J 10 bases, with 23 bases left between them. The germline V gene encodes CDR1 KGHSH and CDR2 LQKENI. As DNA, the CDR3 is TGTGCCAGCTCACGAGCCAGGCAAAGCCGACGCGAGGAGCAGTTCTTC. It translates to CASSRARQSRREEQFF.

As regards this clone: One end of the junction is discordant with germline, which a read error may explain. The chain couples TRBV6-5 to TRBJ1-1; D unresolved. The CDR3 extends over 13 amino acids. In germline, CDR1 is MNHEY, CDR2 SVGAGI. Here the CDR3 reads CASSNSRNTEAFF. The DNA for the CDR3 is TGTGCCAGCAGTAACTCGAGAAACACTGAAGCTTTCTTT.

This rearrangement joins TRBV11-2 to TRBJ2-7; TRBD2 matches at 9 bases. Per germline, CDR1 SGHAT and CDR2 FQNNGV. The CDR3 spans 15 residues. V dropped 0 bases and J dropped 13; count of bases not matched to a gene: 13. The CDR3 is CASSLDLAGSGGCYF. The CDR3 bases are TGTGCCAGCAGCTTAGATTTGGCAGGGAGCGGGGGGTGTTACTTC.

This sequence joins TRBV7-6 and TRBJ1-2, with 11 nucleotides matching TRBD1. The CDR3 extends over 15 amino acids. V trimming: 5 bases; J trimming: 4 bases; junction bases outside the gene matches: 6. Germline CDR1 and CDR2: SGHVS and FNYEAQ. This CDR3 reads CASSPGTGGSYGYTF. The CDR3 DNA sequence: TGTGCCAGCAGCCCCGGGACAGGGGGATCCTATGGCTACACCTTC.

The chain couples TRBV3-1 (or the pseudogene TRBV3-2) to TRBJ1-2; TRBD1 matches 9 bases. CDR1 and CDR2 (germline): LGHDT, YNNKEL (reference sequence). V lost 0 bases and J lost 7; bases outside the gene matches: 6. The CDR3 has 15 amino acids. The DNA for the CDR3 is TGTGCCAGCAGCCAAGATGGACAGGGGTTAGGTGGCTACACCTTC. Encoded protein: CASSQDGQGLGGYTF.

This chain links TRBV27 with TRBJ2-7, with 9 positions matching TRBD1. Trimming removed 5 bases from V and 3 bases from J; junction bases left unmatched: 8. The CDR3 totals 15 residues. Germline CDR1 reads MNHEY; CDR2 reads SMNVEV (reference sequence). The CDR3 bases are TGTGCCAGCAGTCCCCGACAGGGGGAGGACTACGAGCAGTACTTC. Protein: CASSPRQGEDYEQYF.

This clone was seen a single time. The V call is TRBV7-9, the J call TRBJ1-2, with 8 bases that match TRBD1. The germline gives CDR1 SEHNR, CDR2 FQNEAQ (reference sequence). The trim removed 2 bases at V and 6 bases at J, leaving 2 bases unmatched. This CDR3 has 13 residues. CDR3 region: CASSLTQGDGYTF. The CDR3 nucleotides are TGTGCCAGCAGCTTAACACAGGGGGATGGCTACACCTTC.